The 10 T cell receptor beta chains listed next were all sequenced from one sample in a study of T cells in Graves' hyperthyroidism and ophthalmopathy. The investigators amplified TCR beta CDR3 regions from RNA transcripts. Primed by the HTBI set, a first-round RT-PCR was run on the TCR CDR3. TCRdb analysed the multiplex PCR reads with MiXCR anew, one entry per CDR3 protein. Here the sample spans fewer than 500,000 distinct CDR3 sequences, about 14% being singletons. Sequenced: blood. Receptors originate from a woman aged 25 to 39 with Graves' ophthalmopathy.

This clonotype came up many times. V and J are TRBV3-1 and TRBJ2-7; TRBD2 agrees at 11 bases. This CDR3 contains 14 residues. V shed 6 bases, J shed 2 bases, and the junction held 3 bases outside the gene matches. CDR1 is LGHDT and CDR2 is YNNKEL in the germline V gene (reference sequence). The CDR3 protein is CASRPTSGAYEQYF. The CDR3, as DNA: TGTGCCAGCAGACCGACTAGCGGGGCCTACGAGCAGTACTTC.

This clonotype was picked up many times. This chain connects TRBV5-1 to TRBJ2-7; possibly TRBD1 or TRBD2 for D (5 bases each). The V end lost 3 bases, the J end lost 6 bases, and 16 bases lay between the germline ends. The CDR3 has 14 residues. From germline, CDR1 is SGHRS and CDR2 YFSETQ. The CDR3 coding sequence is TGCGCCAGCAGCTCATGGGACCCTCCGGGCGAGCAGTACTTC. Translating it yields CASSSWDPPGEQYF.

At least ten counts were recorded for this clonotype. The chain employs TRBV2 and TRBJ2-1, with D uncertain. Trimming removed 8 bases at V and 5 bases at J, with 10 bases between. Germline V gene sequence: CDR1 SNHLY, CDR2 FYNNEI. CDR3 size: 12 residues. This CDR3 reads CASAWLNNEQFF. CDR3 nucleotide sequence: TGTGCCAGCGCTTGGCTTAACAATGAGCAGTTCTTC.

This chain connects TRBV20-1 to TRBJ2-1; either TRBD1 or TRBD2 may fit D (7 bases each). This CDR3 has 14 amino acids. Germline CDR1 and CDR2: DFQATT and SNEGSKA (reference sequence). Trimming took off 6 bases at V and 6 bases at J, with 18 bases between the two ends. The CDR3 DNA sequence: TGCAGTGCCTCCGGGCAGGGGGAGGGCAATGAGCAGTTCTTC. It yields the protein CSASGQGEGNEQFF.

Only a few counts were recorded for this clonotype. The chain links TRBV5-1 to TRBJ2-1, with TRBD1 identical over 7 bases. The V and J ends lost 3 bases and 7 bases, in that order; junction bases with no gene match: 4. The CDR3 loop spans 13 amino acids. Germline loops: CDR1 SGHRS, CDR2 YFSETQ. The CDR3 coding sequence is TGCGCCAGCAGCTACGGGACAGTTAATGAGCAGTTCTTC. Protein: CASSYGTVNEQFF.

Ten or more counts support this clonotype. The rearrangement uses TRBV24-1 and TRBJ1-2; no reliable D call. The CDR3 is 14 amino acids. The V gene lost 9 bases and the J gene lost 1 base, with 14 bases spanning the gap. CDR1 KGHDR and CDR2 SFDVKD come from the germline V gene. DNA for the CDR3: TGTGCCACCCAAGGGCAGCTCATTAACTATGGCTACACCTTC. Residues: CATQGQLINYGYTF.

This clonotype has a count of ten or more. The chain links TRBV7-3 to TRBJ1-1; weak D call: TRBD1 (5 bases). The CDR3 spans 14 residues. V lost 2 bases and J lost 5, with 12 bases in between. Germline CDR1 is SGHTA and CDR2 is FQGTGA. CDR3 in amino acids: CASSLQGWGTEAFF. The CDR3 DNA sequence: TGTGCCAGCAGCTTACAGGGTTGGGGGACTGAAGCTTTCTTT. Filled out from reference TRBV7-3 and TRBJ1-1, the complete variable domain reads GAGVSQTPSNKVTEKGKYVELRCDPISGHTALYWYRQSLGQGPEFLIYFQGTGAADDSGLPNDRFFAVRPEGSVSTLKIQRTERGDSAVYLCASSLQGWGTEAFFGQGTRLTVV.

This clonotype showed up many times. The rearrangement links TRBV15 to TRBJ1-1, with 8 nucleotides matching TRBD1. Germline loops: CDR1 LNHNV, CDR2 YYDKDF (reference sequence). The CDR3 spans 20 residues. V lost 5 bases to trimming and J lost 5 bases; unmatched junction nucleotides: 25. CDR3 DNA: TGTGCCACCAGCTCCAGCAGGGGGCTGGTGTCCTTAGGGGTTAATACTGAAGCTTTCTTT. Translated: CATSSSRGLVSLGVNTEAFF.

This clonotype has a single count. The rearrangement uses TRBV5-6 and TRBJ2-5; no clear D gene. Germline V CDR1 and CDR2: SGHDT, YYEEEE. V was pared by 2 bases and J by 5 bases, with 13 bases between. This CDR3 region has 14 residues. The CDR3 DNA reads TGTGCCAGCAGCTTACGGCAGGCACGGGAGACCCAGTACTTC. This gives the protein CASSLRQARETQYF.

To note about this clonotype: A much larger clone lies a single base off, so this may be a read error. The chain employs TRBV20-1 and TRBJ1-2, with TRBD1 as a possible D gene (6 bases). Germline V gene data show CDR1 as DFQATT and CDR2 as SNEGSKA (reference sequence). The CDR3 spans 17 residues. This chain's CDR3 is CSARSGESSTLNYGYIF. CDR3 coding DNA: TGCAGTGCTAGATCAGGGGAATCCTCAACGTTAAACTATGGCTACATCTTC.